This section outlines one T cell receptor (beta chain) sequence together with its context. The record originates from a study of blood T cell repertoires in COVID-19. Germline V gene data show CDR1 as SGHNT and CDR2 as YENEEA. Trimming removed 5 bases from V and 3 bases from J, with 15 bases in between. CDR3 length: 15 residues. Clones were sequenced by immunoSEQ multiplex PCR, and TCRdb holds only the in-frame ones, with some missing. The sample has around 370,000 clones, 80% to 90% seen once. The rearrangement links TRBV11-3 to TRBJ2-3; a weak D match, TRBD1 (6 bases). The source of this sequence is a woman in her forties or fifties with COVID-19, enrolled during active disease. The sample comprised peripheral blood. The CDR3 bases are TGTGCCAGCAGCCTGAGGAACAGGGTAACAGATACGCAGTATTTT. This codes for CASSLRNRVTDTQYF.